Each of the 20 T cell receptor beta chains below was sequenced from the same sample in a study of regulatory T cells in long-lasting Graves disease. Building the TCR beta libraries relied on iRepertoire HTBI primers, and CDR3 regions underwent Arm-PCR. TCRdb re-analysed the multiplex PCR reads in MiXCR, keeping a single row per CDR3 protein. Of 550,000 to 700,000 distinct CDR3 sequences listed, approximately 16% are singletons. Time point given: newly diagnosed GD, antithyroid drugs for less than 3 months. Researchers made the TCR library from RNA that was extracted from PBMCs. The data were also submitted as part of a second study, on T cells in Graves' hyperthyroidism and ophthalmopathy.

Sequences were derived from peripheral blood mononuclear cells (PBMCs), sampled at new diagnosis, from a patient treated with antithyroid drugs. The origin of the receptors is a man younger than 30 with Graves disease.

The genes are TRBV20-1 and TRBJ1-6; D is undetermined. Germline assignment: CDR1 DFQATT and CDR2 SNEGSKA (reference sequence). CDR3 length equals 16 residues. Trimming took 0 bases from V and 8 from J, leaving 17 bases between them. CDR3 sequence: CSAREDGGGMDSPLHF. The CDR3 bases are TGCAGTGCTAGAGAAGATGGAGGTGGAATGGATTCACCCCTCCACTTT.

The chain recombines TRBV12-3 or TRBV12-4 with TRBJ1-5, with 9 bases that match TRBD1. The CDR3 consists of 17 residues. The trim removed 5 bases at V and 0 bases at J, leaving 8 bases unmatched. In DNA form, the CDR3 reads TGTGCCAGCAGTCTAGGACAGGGGACGAATAGCAATCAGCCCCAGCATTTT. This gives the protein CASSLGQGTNSNQPQHF.

This clonotype was picked up many times. The J gene is TRBJ2-7, the V gene TRBV9; 7 bases agree with TRBD1. Germline V gene data show CDR1 as SGDLS and CDR2 as YYNGEE. The CDR3 is made up of 13 amino acids. The trim removed 0 bases at V and 6 bases at J, leaving 3 bases unmatched. CDR3: CASSVGQGSEQYF. The DNA of the CDR3 is TGTGCCAGCAGCGTAGGACAGGGTAGCGAGCAGTACTTC. The full variable domain, its missing parts supplied by reference TRBV9 and TRBJ2-7, is DSGVTQTPKHLITATGQRVTLRCSPRSGDLSVYWYQQSLDQGLQFLIQYYNGEERAKGNILERFSAQQFPDLHSELNLSSLELGDSALYFCASSVGQGSEQYFGPGTRLTVT.

This clonotype was observed at least ten times. The chain recombines TRBV7-8 with TRBJ1-2; D might be TRBD1 (5 bases). Trimming left V 1 base short and J 3 bases short, with 12 bases between. Germline loops: CDR1 SGHVS, CDR2 FQNEAQ. This CDR3 has 15 amino acids. CDR3 bases: TGTGCCAGCAGCTTAGGGTCCCCGGGGGACTATGGCTACACCTTC. Encoded protein: CASSLGSPGDYGYTF.

This rearrangement joins TRBV27 to TRBJ1-2; TRBD1 matches 8 bases. J lost 4 bases, V lost 4 bases, and 5 bases had no gene match. The CDR3 spans 14 residues. Germline V gene data show CDR1 as MNHEY and CDR2 as SMNVEV (reference sequence). The CDR3 DNA sequence: TGTGCCAGCAGTTCCACAGGGGGACCCTATGGCTACACCTTC. Its protein is CASSSTGGPYGYTF.

The chain couples TRBV24-1 to TRBJ2-1, with D tentatively TRBD1 or TRBD2 (5 bases each). The germline V and J ends were trimmed by 4 bases and 8 bases, with 14 bases remaining between them. CDR1 KGHDR and CDR2 SFDVKD come from the germline V gene. The CDR3 runs 14 residues. CDR3 in amino acids: CATSERGPLYEQFF. DNA of the CDR3: TGTGCCACCAGTGAAAGGGGACCCTTGTATGAGCAGTTCTTC.

This clonotype has ten or more counts. This sequence joins TRBV28 and TRBJ1-5, with TRBD1 matching 8 bases. The J segment lost 7 bases and the V segment lost 6 bases, leaving 5 bases of the junction unmatched. Germline V gives CDR1 MDHEN, CDR2 SYDVKM. CDR3 length: 13 residues. The CDR3 bases are TGTGCCAGCAGGATTGACAGGGGCCAGCCCCAGCATTTT. Amino acid sequence: CASRIDRGQPQHF. Full variable domain (remainder filled in from reference TRBV28 and TRBJ1-5): DVKVTQSSRYLVKRTGEKVFLECVQDMDHENMFWYRQDPGLGLRLIYFSYDVKMKEKGDIPEGYSVSREKKERFSLILESASTNQTSMYLCASRIDRGQPQHFGDGTRLSIL.

Notes on this clonotype: A much larger clone sits a single nucleotide away, making a read error possible. The genes are TRBV27 and TRBJ2-2; 11 bases map to TRBD2. The CDR3 extends over 15 amino acids. Germline V CDR1 and CDR2: MNHEY, SMNVEV (reference sequence). V was clipped by 4 bases and J by 7 bases; unmatched bases: 5. The CDR3 coding sequence is TGTGCCAGCAGTTACTCCGGGACTAGCGGCGGGGAGCTGTTTTTT. Protein: CASSYSGTSGGELFF.

This clonotype has ten or more counts. This chain joins TRBV28 and TRBJ2-7; D possibly corresponds to TRBD2 (5 bases). Germline CDR1 MDHEN, CDR2 SYDVKM. V lost 5 bases and J 5 bases, leaving 10 bases between the germline ends. CDR3 length: 12 residues. The CDR3 region has the DNA TGTGCCAGCAGTGCGCTAGCACACGAGCAGTACTTC. Amino acids: CASSALAHEQYF.

This clonotype was observed a few times. For the CDR3, the DNA is TGTGCCAGCAGCCCAGGTTCGGGGGCTTCGATCTCCTACGAGCAGTACTTC. This translates into CASSPGSGASISYEQYF. The chain links TRBV11-2 to TRBJ2-7; D may correspond to TRBD1 or TRBD2 (6 bases each). The V end lost 5 bases, the J end lost 0 bases, and 20 bases lay between the germline ends. The germline gives CDR1 SGHAT, CDR2 FQNNGV. CDR3 length: 17 amino acids.

This clonotype was observed once. The chain combines TRBV9 with TRBJ2-3; no clear D gene. Germline V gene sequence: CDR1 SGDLS, CDR2 YYNGEE. V gave up 0 bases and J gave up 4 bases, with 6 bases separating them. The CDR3 is 13 amino acids. The CDR3 region is CASSVGRSDTQYF. The CDR3 DNA follows: TGTGCCAGCAGCGTAGGCCGGTCAGATACGCAGTATTTT.

In the case of this clonotype: A much larger clone sits a single nucleotide away, making a read error possible. This chain joins TRBV18 and TRBJ2-7, with 15 bases that match TRBD2. V shed 5 bases and J 7 bases; nucleotides not matched to a gene: 3. This CDR3 has 14 residues. Germline assignment: CDR1 KGHSH and CDR2 LQKENI. The DNA for the CDR3 is TGTGCCAGCTCATCGGGACTAGCGGGAGGTGAGCAGTACTTC. Its translation is CASSSGLAGGEQYF.

This clonotype was counted ten times or more. The rearrangement joins TRBV3-1 to TRBJ2-1; maybe TRBD2 (6 bases). This CDR3 is 14 amino acids long. The germline V gene has CDR1 LGHDT and CDR2 YNNKEL (reference sequence). Trimming removed 1 base at V and 9 bases at J, with 13 bases between. The CDR3 nucleotides read TGTGCCAGCAGCCAAGGGGGCGGGATGGCTGAGCAGTTCTTC. This translates into CASSQGGGMAEQFF.

V gene TRBV19 combines with J gene TRBJ2-7; D unresolved. Germline V gene data show CDR1 as LNHDA and CDR2 as SQIVND (reference sequence). V was trimmed by 1 base and J by 0 bases, leaving 10 bases between them. The CDR3 is 15 amino acids. Here the CDR3 reads CASSIAPLPSYEQYF. The CDR3, as DNA: TGTGCCAGTAGTATAGCCCCGCTCCCCTCCTACGAGCAGTACTTC.

In this sample, this clonotype turned up a few times. The chain uses TRBV7-6 and TRBJ1-1, with D hard to call. V shed 1 base and J shed 1 base, with 16 bases lying between them. There are 17 residues in the CDR3. Germline loops: CDR1 SGHVS, CDR2 FNYEAQ. The CDR3 sequence is CASSLERRGLSNTEAFF. CDR3 in DNA: TGTGCCAGCAGCTTAGAAAGGCGAGGGCTCTCGAACACTGAAGCTTTCTTT.

In this sample, this clonotype turned up many times. This sequence joins TRBV2 and TRBJ2-1; tentative D call: TRBD1 (6 bases). V was cut by 5 bases and J by 6 bases, with 14 bases left in between. The CDR3 runs to 14 residues. Looked up from germline, CDR1 is SNHLY and CDR2 is FYNNEI. The CDR3 DNA follows: TGTGCCAGCAGTTCACAGGGAGTAGGCAATGAGCAGTTCTTC. Translated, it gives CASSSQGVGNEQFF.

This clonotype has a count of ten or more. This sequence joins TRBV28 and TRBJ2-2, with D maybe TRBD1 (6 bases). The CDR3 is made up of 15 amino acids. Germline V gene data show CDR1 as MDHEN and CDR2 as SYDVKM. Deletions cut 3 bases from V and 4 bases from J, with 12 bases between. The CDR3 here is CASSLPTGPTGELFF. The CDR3 coding sequence is TGTGCCAGCAGTTTGCCCACAGGGCCCACCGGGGAGCTGTTTTTT.

This clonotype was detected ten times or more. The chain has TRBV12-3 or TRBV12-4 and TRBJ2-7, with 12 nucleotides matching TRBD1. The CDR3 is 14 amino acids. The J segment lost 3 bases and the V segment lost 6 bases, leaving 3 bases of the junction unmatched. CDR3 coding DNA: TGTGCCAGCAGGGGGACAGGGGGCGGCTACGAGCAGTACTTC. This translates into CASRGTGGGYEQYF.

In its sample, this clonotype was seen a few times. The chain is built from TRBV20-1 and TRBJ2-5; 8 nucleotides line up with TRBD1. V gave up 1 base and J gave up 5 bases; unmatched junction bases: 6. Germline-derived CDR1 and CDR2 are DFQATT and SNEGSKA (reference sequence). The CDR3 is 14 amino acids. The DNA of the CDR3 is TGCAGTGCTAGAGTGCGGACAGGGTGGGAGACCCAGTACTTC. Its protein is CSARVRTGWETQYF.

V usage is TRBV4-1 and J usage is TRBJ2-2, with D uncertain. The CDR3 is 15 amino acids. V gave up 3 bases and J gave up 4 bases, with 12 bases separating them. The germline V gene encodes CDR1 MGHRA and CDR2 YSYEKL. The CDR3 DNA is TGCGCCAGCAGCCAGTCCCCCGCCGTCACCGGGGAGCTGTTTTTT. Amino acids: CASSQSPAVTGELFF.